In this sample, the clone carrying this T cell receptor (beta chain) turned up many times. Its antigen is as yet unknown. This sample is part of a study of T cells in Graves' hyperthyroidism and ophthalmopathy. Overall study findings and caveats: Within blood appeared most thyroid clonotypes that had expanded above 0.001.

Germline V gene sequence: CDR1 SGHAT, CDR2 FQNNGV. CDR3 size: 16 residues. V lost 4 bases and J lost 4, with 18 bases in between. TCR beta CDR3 sequences were amplified from RNA transcripts. The primer set for the first-round RT-PCR of the TCR CDR3 was HTBI. TCRdb reprocessed the multiplex PCR reads with MiXCR, giving one entry per CDR3 protein. This table has more than 350,000 distinct CDR3 sequences, about 15% appearing once. The TCR comes from a woman in her 30s with Graves' hyperthyroidism. The chain couples TRBV11-2 to TRBJ2-3, with D possibly TRBD1 on 6 matching bases. Sequences were obtained from blood. DNA for the CDR3: TGTGCCAGCAGCTCGATGGACAGATACACCGCAGATACGCAGTATTTT. Translated: CASSSMDRYTADTQYF.